The sequence of this T cell receptor (beta chain) was determined in a study of cytomegalovirus exposure and HLA in healthy donors. General observations from the study: Productive rates of about 87% or about 30% were seen for most TCR beta V segments in an earlier analysis.

On this clone: The antigen is undetermined.

The PCR employed 60 Vbeta primers together with 13 Jbeta primers. Assay: immunoSEQ multiplex PCR; the TCRdb copy retains only in-frame clones and omits some. The sample shows about 98,000 clones, approximately 79% of them seen only once. Sequenced input: PBMCs. The receptor comes from a male donor in good health and CMV-seronegative.

This CDR3 is CASSLGQYTEAFF. CDR3 DNA: TGTGCCAGCAGCTTGGGACAGTACACTGAAGCTTTCTTT. V is TRBV7-2 and J is TRBJ1-1, with 7 bases matching TRBD1. Germline V lookup: CDR1 SGHTA, CDR2 FQGNSA. The CDR3 runs 13 residues. The V gene end was trimmed by 3 bases and the J gene end by 3 bases; junction bases not matched to a gene: 1.